These 11 T cell receptor beta chains originate from one sample sequenced in a study of T cells in Graves' hyperthyroidism and ophthalmopathy. The TCR beta CDR3 regions underwent amplification using RNA transcripts as the source. The HTBI set primed first-round TCR CDR3 RT-PCR. Using its own MiXCR run on the multiplex PCR reads, TCRdb lists one record per CDR3 protein. The sample consists of roughly 580,000 distinct CDR3 sequences, 46% of them appearing once. The sequenced sample was peripheral blood or thyroid tissue (not recorded which). These receptors all stem from a woman aged 18-29 years with Graves' hyperthyroidism.

On this clonotype: This sequence may be a read error, since a much larger clone differs from it by one base. The chain has TRBV7-2 and TRBJ1-2; 9 bases line up with TRBD1. The CDR3 spans 15 residues. V was pared by 3 bases and J by 4 bases, with 6 bases of the junction left unmatched. Per the germline V gene, CDR1 is SGHTA and CDR2 is FQGNSA. In DNA, the CDR3 is TGTGCCAGCAGCTTCCGGACAGGGGCCGGCTATGGCTACACCTTC. It translates to CASSFRTGAGYGYTF.

This clonotype was counted ten times or more. The gene calls are TRBV24-1 and TRBJ1-2; D is unresolved. Trimming took 4 bases from V and 1 from J, leaving 9 bases between them. The CDR3 runs to 14 residues. Germline V lookup: CDR1 KGHDR, CDR2 SFDVKD. CDR3 residues: CATSDRGGNYGYTF. The CDR3 nucleotides read TGTGCCACCAGTGACAGAGGCGGTAACTATGGCTACACCTTC.

CDR3 sequence: CASSPDRGHIAYEQYF. Here the CDR3 DNA reads TGCGCCAGCAGCCCCGATAGAGGACACATTGCCTACGAGCAGTACTTC. The rearrangement joins TRBV4-1 to TRBJ2-7, with D tentatively TRBD1 (5 bases). CDR1 is MGHRA and CDR2 is YSYEKL in the germline V gene. V gave up 4 bases and J gave up 2 bases, with 18 bases separating them. CDR3 length equals 16 residues.

The chain recombines TRBV10-3 with TRBJ1-2, with 9 positions matching TRBD1. Unmatched junction bases numbered 10, after V lost 10 bases and J lost 4 bases. The CDR3 has 14 amino acids. Germline CDR1 ENHRY, CDR2 SYGVKD. CDR3 bases: TGTGCCAGCAGCCTGGGACAGGGTACCTATGGCTACACCTTC. Translation: CASSLGQGTYGYTF.

This clonotype was seen many times. This sequence joins TRBV7-9 and TRBJ2-7, with D perhaps matching TRBD1 (6 bases). Germline CDR1 is SEHNR and CDR2 is FQNEAQ (reference sequence). This CDR3 has 12 amino acids. V was trimmed by 6 bases and J by 0 bases, leaving 6 bases between them. The CDR3 reads CASRDSSYEQYF. CDR3 DNA sequence: TGTGCCAGCAGGGACAGCTCCTACGAGCAGTACTTC.

Only a few counts were recorded for this clonotype. This chain links TRBV24-1 with TRBJ2-7; D might be TRBD1 or TRBD2, each matching 5 bases. Trimming stripped 6 bases from V and 3 bases from J, with 14 bases between. The CDR3 covers 14 residues. The germline V gene encodes CDR1 KGHDR and CDR2 SFDVKD. This CDR3 is CATSPGDGVYEQYF. The CDR3 nucleotides read TGTGCCACCAGTCCCGGGGACGGGGTCTACGAGCAGTACTTC.

There are many counts of this clonotype. The genes are TRBV7-9 and TRBJ2-5, with D unresolved. The CDR3 covers 15 residues. From germline, CDR1 is SEHNR and CDR2 FQNEAQ (reference sequence). Trimming cost V 1 base and J 5 bases, with 14 bases left between them. CDR3 in amino acids: CASSLDGPFGETQYF. The CDR3 DNA reads TGTGCCAGCAGCTTAGATGGTCCTTTCGGGGAGACCCAGTACTTC.

This clonotype was seen a handful of times. This chain uses TRBV20-1 with TRBJ2-7, with D tentatively TRBD1 or TRBD2 (5 bases each). The CDR3 has 13 residues. The V gene's germline CDR1 is DFQATT and CDR2 SNEGSKA (reference sequence). The V end was cut by 6 bases, the J end by 3 bases, with 15 bases between. Written as DNA, the CDR3 is TGCAGTGCGCGATGGGACCGAAACTACGAGCAGTACTTC. This encodes CSARWDRNYEQYF.

J is TRBJ1-1 and V is TRBV6-2 or TRBV6-3, with 9 bases lining up with TRBD1. V shed 9 bases and J 5 bases; nucleotides not matched to a gene: 4. The CDR3 covers 12 residues. CDR1 MNHEY and CDR2 SVGEGT come from the germline V gene. The CDR3 coding sequence is TGTGCCAGGGCCGGGACAGGGACTGAAGCTTTCTTT. Translated, it gives CARAGTGTEAFF.

This clonotype showed up just a few times. The chain is built from TRBV6-1 and TRBJ1-2, with unresolved D. Trimming left V 5 bases short and J 4 bases short, with 11 bases between. CDR1 and CDR2 (germline): MNHNS, SASEGT. The CDR3 sequence is 13 residues long. CDR3 nucleotides: TGTGCCAGCAGTTTGGCCAGCTCCTATGGCTACACCTTC. Protein sequence: CASSLASSYGYTF.

This clonotype was seen only once. V and J are TRBV25-1 and TRBJ1-6, with D tentatively TRBD1 (6 bases). V lost 5 bases to trimming and J lost 6 bases, with 14 bases between them. Germline V gene lookup returns CDR1 MGHDK and CDR2 SYGVNS. The CDR3 loop spans 15 amino acids. This CDR3 reads CASSFGGPGNSPLHF. The CDR3 DNA follows: TGTGCCAGCAGTTTCGGGGGGCCGGGTAATTCACCCCTCCACTTT.